This T cell receptor beta chain emerged from a study of response to subunit inactivated influenza vaccine (dated by TCRdb to 2016 to 2019). About the investigation overall: Deep quantitative T cell receptor repertoire profiling was used in the study to track responses to a trivalent subunit inactivated influenza vaccine.

This clonotype has just one count. Its antigen is currently not known. No much larger clonotype is one base removed from it; base qualities were not supplied. A lone read is weak support. What the research found in general, with its limitations: The authors suggested that each seasonal influenza vaccination may recruit only a limited number of new T cells.

The CDR3 sequence holds 20 residues, the cysteine and phenylalanine included. Only the CDR3 DNA stays, 60 bases, in frame from base 1. The germline V gene encodes CDR1 WSHSY and CDR2 SAAADI. Between the V and J ends, shortened by 4 bases and 1 base respectively, the junction contains 29 bases. The method behind the library was RT-PCR. Sequenced on an Illumina HiSeq 2500. TCRdb cleaned the public reads at Q25 with fastp, built clones with MiXCR and kept in-frame beta chains. All rows with the same CDR3 protein become a single entry with the most common DNA and genes. Within this sample are hundreds of thousands of distinct CDR3 sequences, with less than 20% of them counted one time only. Roughly 11% of the sample lies in the top ten.

The rearranged segments are TRBV10-2 and TRBJ2-7; TRBD1 might be the D gene, on 6 matching bases. The receptor comes from a man aged 45-65 years who received an inactivated influenza vaccine. Donor details come from another sample of the same person, matched by shared clones. This specimen was PBMCs from blood, taken roughly 5 days after vaccination. The nucleotide sequence is given as TGCGCCAGCAGTGCACGACACCGGGACACCAATTGGTACCTTTCCTACGAGCAGTACTTC. This encodes CASSARHRDTNWYLSYEQYF.